These 2 T cell receptor beta chains originate from one sample sequenced in a study of T cell clonality in common variable immunodeficiency. Sequencing used immunoSEQ multiplex PCR; TCRdb keeps in-frame clones, though not all of them. The data show about 47,000 clones, none appearing only once, with just over 2% held by the ten largest. Sequencing was carried out using peripheral blood mononuclear cells. The origin of the receptors is a person aged 18-70 years in good health.

This clone was detected a few times. The DNA ends 3 residues before the CDR3 does, and the rest of the CDR3 is filled in from the germline J gene. The chain combines TRBV7-3 with TRBJ1-2; weak D call: TRBD1 (6 bases). The CDR3 sequence is 13 residues long. The V gene lost 6 bases and the J gene lost 7 bases, with 15 bases spanning the gap. Per the germline V gene, CDR1 is SGHTA and CDR2 is FQGTGA. CDR3 DNA, as far as it was read: TGTGCCAGCAGACCGACAGGCGTCTTTGGC. Protein product: CASRPTGVFG. Given in full, the CDR3 is CASRPTGVFGYTF.

This clone was detected ten times or more. CDR3 protein: CAWSVLSSSRSYEQYF. Partial CDR3 DNA: TGTGCCTGGAGTGTACTTAGTTCCTCTCGCTCCTACGAG. The chain uses TRBV30 and TRBJ2-7; no reliable D call. The read terminates 3 residues before the CDR3 end, so the remaining end is supplied by the germline J gene. V shed 0 bases and J shed 0 bases, with 15 bases lying between them. In germline, CDR1 is GTSNPN, CDR2 SVGIG (reference sequence). CDR3 length equals 16 residues.